Each of the 11 T cell receptor beta chains below was sequenced from the same sample in a study of control samples from healthy donors and cancer patients. The method was immunoSEQ multiplex PCR; TCRdb's version includes in-frame clones alone and lacks a portion of them. This table holds 90,000 to 130,000 clones, around four fifths found once. What was sequenced was blood. These receptors were taken from a man aged 18 to 29 in good health.

This rearrangement joins TRBV4-1 to TRBJ2-6; tentatively, D is TRBD1 (6 bases). Trimming removed 4 bases from V and 0 bases from J, with 19 bases in between. The CDR3 runs 19 residues. Germline V lookup: CDR1 MGHRA, CDR2 YSYEKL. The CDR3 bases are TGCGCCAGCAGCCCCCGCACAGGGACCTTAAGCTCTGGGGCCAACGTCCTGACTTTC. Protein sequence: CASSPRTGTLSSGANVLTF.

The chain links TRBV11-2 to TRBJ1-1; D is undetermined. This CDR3 region has 14 residues. Looked up from germline, CDR1 is SGHAT and CDR2 is FQNNGV. V lost 4 bases and J 0 bases, leaving 9 bases between the germline ends. CDR3 residues: CASSSWAVNTEAFF. The CDR3 nucleotides are TGTGCCAGCAGCTCCTGGGCGGTGAACACTGAAGCTTTCTTT.

This rearrangement joins TRBV10-3 to TRBJ1-1; D gene ambiguous. The CDR3 runs 11 residues. The ends were cut back, 3 bases at V and 8 bases at J, with 7 bases in the middle. Germline CDR1 and CDR2: ENHRY and SYGVKD. The DNA of the CDR3 is TGTGCCATCAGTGATAGACAAGAAGCTTTCTTT. Translated, it gives CAISDRQEAFF.

The rearrangement joins TRBV18 to TRBJ1-3; D not resolved. The germline CDR1 and CDR2 sequences are KGHSH and LQKENI. There are 17 residues in the CDR3. V was trimmed by 0 bases and J by 6 bases, leaving 18 bases between them. The CDR3 DNA reads TGTGCCAGCTCACCACCGGAGTTTACAACTCCGGAAAACACCATATATTTT. This codes for CASSPPEFTTPENTIYF.

The chain couples TRBV10-3 to TRBJ1-5; D perhaps matches TRBD1 (6 bases). The germline V and J ends were trimmed by 5 bases and 6 bases, with 17 bases remaining between them. Looked up from germline, CDR1 is ENHRY and CDR2 is SYGVKD. There are 15 residues in the CDR3. CDR3 in amino acids: CAISPFGGGPQPQHF. Written as DNA, the CDR3 is TGTGCCATCAGTCCCTTTGGCGGGGGGCCTCAGCCCCAGCATTTT.

The J gene is TRBJ2-4, the V gene TRBV2, with D possibly called TRBD1 or TRBD2 (5 bases each). The CDR3 has 16 residues. Germline V gene data show CDR1 as SNHLY and CDR2 as FYNNEI. The ends were cut back, 6 bases at V and 1 base at J, with 16 bases in the middle. The CDR3 nucleotides are TGTGCCAGCAGGACCGGGACGACGGAGGCCAAAAACATTCAGTACTTC. This encodes CASRTGTTEAKNIQYF.

The CDR3: CASSVGEFVDTEAFF. The CDR3 DNA is TGTGCCAGCAGCGTCGGGGAGTTCGTGGACACTGAAGCTTTCTTT. The genes are TRBV9 and TRBJ1-1, with D uncertain. V was cut by 2 bases and J by 3 bases, with 14 bases left in between. Germline CDR1 SGDLS, CDR2 YYNGEE. CDR3 size: 15 residues.

Here the CDR3 DNA reads TGCGCCAGCAGTCGACTAGCGGGGGCCAGCTCCTACAATGAGCAGTTCTTC. Translation: CASSRLAGASSYNEQFF. V gene TRBV10-2 combines with J gene TRBJ2-1; 12 positions agree with TRBD2. J gave up 0 bases and V 5 bases, and 5 bases lay outside the gene matches. This CDR3 is 17 amino acids long. The germline gives CDR1 WSHSY, CDR2 SAAADI.

The chain employs TRBV14 and TRBJ2-5; D uncertain. The germline V gene encodes CDR1 SGHDN and CDR2 FVKESK. The CDR3 has 13 residues. Trimming left V 4 bases short and J 4 bases short, with 10 bases between. Here the CDR3 reads CASSRNRGETQYF. The CDR3 DNA reads TGTGCCAGCAGCCGAAACCGTGGAGAGACCCAGTACTTC.

The rearrangement uses TRBV5-5 and TRBJ1-2; D is unclear. The CDR3 runs to 15 residues. The germline gives CDR1 SGHKS, CDR2 YYEKEE (reference sequence). The V and J ends lost 4 bases and 2 bases respectively, with 15 bases between them. CDR3 bases: TGTGCCAGCAGCCGAGATCGGGCAGTAAACTATGGCTACACCTTC. Encoded protein: CASSRDRAVNYGYTF.

As regards this clone: The sample holds other DNA sequences that translate to the same CDR3. The genes are TRBV3-1 (or the pseudogene TRBV3-2) and TRBJ1-2, with D uncertain. V was clipped by 2 bases and J by 7 bases, with 8 bases between them. This CDR3 comprises 12 residues. The germline V gene encodes CDR1 LGHDT and CDR2 YNNKEL (reference sequence). The CDR3 spells CASSQRLGGYTF. The CDR3 bases are TGTGCCAGCAGCCAAAGACTAGGTGGCTACACCTTC.